The clone carrying this T cell receptor (beta chain) appeared many times. cDNA synthesis was performed by 5'RACE with 10-nucleotide random UMIs. From the 5' RACE reads, TCRdb called clonotypes with MiXCR, one entry per CDR3 protein. The repertoire includes around 52,000 distinct CDR3 sequences, about 5.8% of them detected once, and approximately 1.3% sits in the top ten. This entry is derived from a study of neurological immune-mediated disorders. The sample comprised CD4+ T cells from blood. The sequence came from a woman aged 18-29 years with multiple sclerosis.

The CDR3 loop reads CSARASEYTEAFF. The DNA of the CDR3 is TGCAGTGCTAGAGCTTCGGAGTACACTGAAGCTTTCTTT. The rearrangement uses TRBV20-1 and TRBJ1-1; D is ambiguous. CDR3 length: 13 amino acids. Germline V lookup: CDR1 DFQATT, CDR2 SNEGSKA (reference sequence). The V and J ends lost 1 base and 3 bases respectively, with 9 bases between them.